This T cell receptor (beta chain) was profiled in a study of cytomegalovirus exposure and HLA in healthy donors. With 3 bases removed from V and 3 bases from J, the gap between germline ends came to 13 bases. Germline V gene data show CDR1 as MRHNA and CDR2 as SNTAGT. CDR3 length: 15 amino acids. In the PCR, 60 Vbeta and 13 Jbeta primers were used. Data came from immunoSEQ multiplex PCR; TCRdb stores just in-frame clones and leaves some out. This sample has 150,000 to 200,000 clones, with about 86% found just once. Sequencing was carried out using PBMCs. The TCR sequence derives from a man aged 40-50 years in good health and CMV-seropositive. J is TRBJ2-3 and V is TRBV6-4, with D possibly TRBD1 on 5 matching bases. CDR3 in DNA: TGTGCCAGCAGTGAGACAGAGCGAAAAACAGATACGCAGTATTTT. Its translation: CASSETERKTDTQYF.